The 13 T cell receptor beta chains presented below share a single source sample, sequenced in a study of blood T cell repertoires in COVID-19. Using immunoSEQ multiplex PCR, the repertoire was profiled, and TCRdb retains in-frame clones only, with some absent. This repertoire shows about half a million clones, 89% found once; its top ten account for approximately 0.9%. Sequenced input: peripheral blood. Every receptor here comes from a man aged 18 to 35 with COVID-19, enrolled during active disease.

This sequence joins TRBV13 and TRBJ2-7, with 8 bases lining up with TRBD2. The CDR3 spans 14 residues. V was pared by 1 base and J by 3 bases, with 2 bases of the junction left unmatched. Germline V lookup: CDR1 PRHDT, CDR2 FYEKMQ (reference sequence). This CDR3 reads CASSLESGGYEQYF. The CDR3 DNA reads as TGTGCCAGCAGCTTAGAAAGCGGGGGCTACGAGCAGTACTTC.

The genes are TRBV2 and TRBJ2-3, with 8 bases identical to TRBD2. From germline, CDR1 is SNHLY and CDR2 FYNNEI. The CDR3 has 14 amino acids. J gave up 4 bases and V 6 bases, and 6 bases lay outside the gene matches. The chain's CDR3 is CASSPGLGADTQYF. DNA for the CDR3: TGTGCCAGCAGCCCGGGACTAGGCGCAGATACGCAGTATTTT.

V is TRBV19 and J is TRBJ2-1; 9 bases are shared with TRBD2. CDR3 length equals 16 residues. With V trimmed by 4 bases and J by 5 bases, 9 bases remained unmatched. In germline, CDR1 is LNHDA, CDR2 SQIVND (reference sequence). The CDR3 DNA reads TGTGCCAGTAGTACGTGGGGGGGACTAGCCGACAATGAGCAGTTCTTC. It is translated as CASSTWGGLADNEQFF.

V usage is TRBV7-3 and J usage is TRBJ2-5; D perhaps matches TRBD1 (8 bases). V was clipped by 2 bases and J by 2 bases, with 12 bases between them. The CDR3 covers 15 residues. Germline assignment: CDR1 SGHTA and CDR2 FQGTGA. CDR3 bases: TGTGCCAGCAGCTTAGGGGGGGACAGGCAAGAGACCCAGTACTTC. As protein: CASSLGGDRQETQYF.

This clone came up once. The genes are TRBV6-6 and TRBJ1-2; D perhaps matches TRBD1 (5 bases). V was trimmed by 4 bases and J by 3 bases, leaving 15 bases between them. Looked up from germline, CDR1 is MNHNY and CDR2 is SVGAGI (reference sequence). There are 15 residues in the CDR3. CDR3 in DNA: TGTGCCAGCAGTTCTCCGGAGGGGAGGGACTATGGCTACACCTTC. As protein: CASSSPEGRDYGYTF.

The chain uses TRBV11-2 and TRBJ1-2, with D possibly matching TRBD1 (5 bases). V lost 2 bases and J lost 5, with 27 bases in between. The germline V gene encodes CDR1 SGHAT and CDR2 FQNNGV. The CDR3 spans 19 residues. CDR3 residues: CASSLQGHRDESVRYGYTF. As DNA, the CDR3 is TGTGCCAGCAGCTTACAGGGCCACAGAGACGAATCTGTAAGGTATGGCTACACCTTC.

V and J are TRBV5-5 and TRBJ2-1; perhaps TRBD1 as D (5 bases). Germline CDR1 reads SGHKS; CDR2 reads YYEKEE (reference sequence). With 1 base removed from V and 6 bases from J, the gap between germline ends came to 14 bases. The CDR3 has 15 amino acids. This chain's CDR3 is CASSLFTGTSNEQFF. The CDR3 DNA reads TGTGCCAGCAGCTTGTTTACAGGTACGAGCAATGAGCAGTTCTTC.

V gene TRBV2 combines with J gene TRBJ2-1; 10 bases agree with TRBD1. Germline loops: CDR1 SNHLY, CDR2 FYNNEI. V was pared by 6 bases and J by 11 bases, with 4 bases of the junction left unmatched. The CDR3 is 12 amino acids. CDR3 coding DNA: TGTGCCAGCAGGACAGGGGGCTACCAGCAGTTCTTC. As protein: CASRTGGYQQFF.

The chain recombines TRBV30 with TRBJ2-3; 13 bases are shared with TRBD2. CDR1 GTSNPN and CDR2 SVGIG come from the germline V gene (reference sequence). This CDR3 has 16 residues. J lost 3 bases, V lost 3 bases, and 6 bases had no gene match. The CDR3 is CAWSGTSGMGTDTQYF. CDR3 nucleotide sequence: TGTGCCTGGAGCGGGACTAGCGGGATGGGAACAGATACGCAGTATTTT.

The chain carries TRBV13 and TRBJ1-6; D remains ambiguous. This CDR3 is built from 12 residues. V dropped 6 bases and J dropped 8 bases, with 8 bases sitting between them. The germline CDR1 and CDR2 sequences are PRHDT and FYEKMQ (reference sequence). The CDR3 here is CASSQRDSPLHF. The CDR3 bases are TGTGCCAGCAGTCAGCGGGATTCACCCCTCCACTTT.

The chain carries TRBV19 and TRBJ2-1, with 10 bases lining up with TRBD2. The CDR3 is 20 residues long. The germline CDR1 and CDR2 sequences are LNHDA and SQIVND (reference sequence). V lost 2 bases, J lost 3 bases, and 16 bases stayed unmatched. DNA for the CDR3: TGTGCCAGTAGTATATCAACTAGCGGGATTACTCACTATTTCTACAATGAGCAGTTCTTC. This sequence encodes CASSISTSGITHYFYNEQFF.

This chain connects TRBV18 to TRBJ2-2; 8 bases align to TRBD1. CDR3 size: 15 residues. CDR1 KGHSH and CDR2 LQKENI come from the germline V gene. V shed 3 bases and J 5 bases; nucleotides not matched to a gene: 5. The CDR3 bases are TGTGCCAGCTCACCGGGACAGGTCCGAACCGGGGAGCTGTTTTTT. This codes for CASSPGQVRTGELFF. The full variable domain, completed using reference TRBV18 and TRBJ2-2, is NAGVMQNPRHLVRRRGQEARLRCSPMKGHSHVYWYRQLPEEGLKFMVYLQKENIIDESGMPKERFSAEFPKEGPSILRIQQVVRGDSAAYFCASSPGQVRTGELFFGEGSRLTVL.

This chain uses TRBV27 with TRBJ1-6, with D unresolved. Germline lookup yields CDR1 MNHEY and CDR2 SMNVEV (reference sequence). The CDR3 runs to 16 residues. V gave up 5 bases and J gave up 0 bases, with 11 bases separating them. In nucleotides, the CDR3 is TGTGCCAGCAGTCAGTCACGGAGCTCCTATAATTCACCCCTCCACTTT. Translation gives CASSQSRSSYNSPLHF.